The T cell receptor (beta chain) described here comes from a study of control samples from healthy donors and cancer patients. The length of the CDR3 is 16 residues. Trimming cost V 4 bases and J 4 bases; bases outside gene matches: 7. Germline CDR1 reads SGHVS; CDR2 reads FQNEAQ. Repertoires were generated with immunoSEQ multiplex PCR, while TCRdb's copy carries only in-frame clones and drops some. The sample contains roughly 160,000 clones, 94% of which appear only once. The gene calls are TRBV7-8 and TRBJ2-3; 11 bases match TRBD2. The source material was PBMCs. The TCR comes from a man aged 60 to 75 with colorectal cancer. This CDR3 is CASSSGLAALSDTQYF. DNA of the CDR3: TGTGCCAGCAGCTCGGGACTAGCGGCCCTATCAGATACGCAGTATTTT.